One and the same sample provided the 2 T cell receptor beta chains below, sequenced in a study of Ad26.COV2.S vaccination and SARS-CoV-2 variants. Measured with immunoSEQ multiplex PCR; TCRdb has only the in-frame clones, and not every one. The data hold about 400,000 clones, with 92% observed a single time. Treatment reported: about 20 received Ad26.COV2.S at low or high dose, single or two shots; several received placebo; per-sample allocation not given. The investigators took samples on day 63 after the first vaccine or placebo injection. Sequences were derived from peripheral blood, sampled in a trial of Ad26.COV2.S vaccine versus placebo. All receptors derive from a person aged 18-60 years who received the Ad26.COV2.S COVID-19 vaccine or a placebo.

The chain uses TRBV7-2 and TRBJ2-7, with TRBD1 matching over 9 bases. The CDR3 is 14 residues long. V lost 5 bases and J lost 7; bases outside the gene matches: 9. From germline, CDR1 is SGHTA and CDR2 FQGNSA. Here the CDR3 DNA reads TGTGCCAGCAGCGAAGAACAGGGGGCTTGGGAGCAGTACTTC. Its protein product is CASSEEQGAWEQYF.

The V gene is TRBV2, the J gene TRBJ2-1, with D uncertain. Per germline, CDR1 SNHLY and CDR2 FYNNEI. V was pared by 4 bases and J by 2 bases, with 9 bases between. There are 14 residues in the CDR3. The CDR3 loop reads CASSGQTPYNEQFF. DNA for the CDR3: TGTGCCAGCAGTGGGCAGACGCCCTACAATGAGCAGTTCTTC. Complete variable domain (other parts from reference TRBV2 and TRBJ2-1): EPEVTQTPSHQVTQMGQEVILRCVPISNHLYFYWYRQILGQKVEFLVSFYNNEISEKSEIFDDQFSVERPDGSNFTLKIRSTKLEDSAMYFCASSGQTPYNEQFFGPGTRLTVL.